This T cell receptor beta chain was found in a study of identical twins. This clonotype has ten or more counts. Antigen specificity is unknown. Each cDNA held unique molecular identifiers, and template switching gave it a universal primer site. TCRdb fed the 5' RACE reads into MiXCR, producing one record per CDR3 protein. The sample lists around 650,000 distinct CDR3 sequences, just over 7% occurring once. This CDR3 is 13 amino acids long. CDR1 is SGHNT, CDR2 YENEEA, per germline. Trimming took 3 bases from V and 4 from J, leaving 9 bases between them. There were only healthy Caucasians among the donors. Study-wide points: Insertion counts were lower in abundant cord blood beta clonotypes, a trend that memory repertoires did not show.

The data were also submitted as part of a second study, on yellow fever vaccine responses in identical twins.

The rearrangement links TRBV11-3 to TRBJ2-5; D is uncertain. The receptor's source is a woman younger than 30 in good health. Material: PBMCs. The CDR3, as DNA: TGTGCCAGCAGCTTGGAGCGACTAGAGACCCAGTACTTC. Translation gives CASSLERLETQYF. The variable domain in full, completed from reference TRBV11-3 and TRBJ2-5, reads EAGVVQSPRYKIIEKKQPVAFWCNPISGHNTLYWYLQNLGQGPELLIRYENEEAVDDSQLPKDRFSAERLKGVDSTLKIQPAELGDSAVYLCASSLERLETQYFGPGTRLLVL.